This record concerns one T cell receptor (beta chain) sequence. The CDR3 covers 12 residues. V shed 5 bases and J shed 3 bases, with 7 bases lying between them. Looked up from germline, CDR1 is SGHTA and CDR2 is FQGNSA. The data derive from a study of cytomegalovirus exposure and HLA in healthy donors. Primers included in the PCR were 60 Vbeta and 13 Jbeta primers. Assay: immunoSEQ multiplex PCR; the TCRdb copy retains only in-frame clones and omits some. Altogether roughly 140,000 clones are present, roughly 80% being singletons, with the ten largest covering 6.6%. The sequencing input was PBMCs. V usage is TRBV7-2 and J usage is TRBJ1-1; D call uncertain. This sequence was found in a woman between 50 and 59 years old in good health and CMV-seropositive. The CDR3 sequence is CASSALDTEAFF. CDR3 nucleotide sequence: TGTGCCAGCAGCGCCCTAGACACTGAAGCTTTCTTT.